Below are 16 T cell receptor beta chains sequenced from a single sample in a study of memory CD4+ T cells and cytomegalovirus serostatus. Single viable CD3+CD4+CD8-CD45RO+ cells were sorted as the memory CD4+ T cells. The protocol was immunoSEQ multiplex PCR, while the TCRdb copy is restricted to in-frame clones and leaves out a portion. The table lists tens of thousands of clones, roughly 76% of them singletons. Sequenced input: memory CD4+ T cells from blood. Receptor source: an adult in good health and CMV-seropositive.

The chain is built from TRBV29-1 and TRBJ2-3; 7 nucleotides match TRBD2. The CDR3 spans 14 residues. J lost 4 bases, V lost 0 bases, and 4 bases had no gene match. The germline V gene has CDR1 SQVTM and CDR2 ANQGSEA. CDR3 bases: TGCAGCGTTGAAGATTCGACTAGCTCAGATACGCAGTATTTT. Amino acids: CSVEDSTSSDTQYF.

CDR3 amino acids: CSAGGTDTQYF. In DNA, the CDR3 is TGCAGTGCAGGGGGCACAGATACGCAGTATTTT. The gene calls are TRBV20-1 and TRBJ2-3; perhaps TRBD1 as D (5 bases). The germline V gene has CDR1 DFQATT and CDR2 SNEGSKA (reference sequence). Trimming cost V 6 bases and J 1 base, with 5 bases left between them. The CDR3 covers 11 residues.

This clone appeared once. The V call is TRBV19, the J call TRBJ2-5; D uncertain. Between the trimmed V and J ends, which lost 10 bases and 0 bases, there was a span of 9 bases. The length of the CDR3 is 12 residues. Germline values: CDR1 LNHDA, CDR2 SQIVND (reference sequence). The CDR3 sequence is CATRRNQETQYF. CDR3 bases: TGTGCCACACGACGTAACCAAGAGACCCAGTACTTC.

V and J are TRBV7-2 and TRBJ1-1, with D perhaps matching TRBD1 (6 bases). Trimming left V 5 bases short and J 10 bases short, with 23 bases between. Germline V lookup: CDR1 SGHTA, CDR2 FQGNSA. The CDR3 is made up of 15 amino acids. DNA for the CDR3: TGTGCCAGCAGCCCAAACTTACCTCCGGGGGGCGTAGCTTTCTTT. The encoded protein is CASSPNLPPGGVAFF.

The chain couples TRBV4-1 to TRBJ2-7, with 10 positions matching TRBD2. The germline V gene encodes CDR1 MGHRA and CDR2 YSYEKL. The CDR3 runs 16 residues. Trimming removed 1 base from V and 4 bases from J; junction bases left unmatched: 7. CDR3 coding DNA: TGCGCCAGCAGCCAAGGTCCTAGCGGGAGTGCGTACGAGCAGTACTTC. It translates to CASSQGPSGSAYEQYF.

This clone was picked up one time. V is TRBV4-2 and J is TRBJ2-3, with D unclear. Trimming pared 3 bases from V and 6 bases from J, leaving 19 bases between. The length of the CDR3 is 16 residues. In germline, CDR1 is LGHNA, CDR2 YNFKEQ. The CDR3 is CASSQDGRGFFDTQYF. The CDR3 nucleotides are TGTGCCAGCAGCCAGGACGGGCGCGGCTTTTTCGATACGCAGTATTTT.

This chain uses TRBV2 with TRBJ1-1, with 9 bases identical to TRBD1. The V gene's germline CDR1 is SNHLY and CDR2 FYNNEI. The V and J ends lost 5 bases and 0 bases, in that order; junction bases with no gene match: 13. This CDR3 contains 18 residues. The CDR3 loop is CASSPPGQGFSMNTEAFF. Written as DNA, the CDR3 is TGTGCCAGCAGTCCCCCGGGACAGGGATTTTCCATGAACACTGAAGCTTTCTTT.

The rearrangement uses TRBV27 and TRBJ2-7; D may be TRBD1 or TRBD2 (5 bases each). The CDR3 has 13 residues. V lost 3 bases and J lost 3, with 9 bases in between. In germline, CDR1 is MNHEY, CDR2 SMNVEV (reference sequence). The CDR3: CASSFEGNYEQYF. The CDR3 DNA sequence: TGTGCCAGCAGTTTCGAGGGGAACTACGAGCAGTACTTC.

This clone was observed once. This chain connects TRBV5-1 to TRBJ2-2; D unresolved. Trimming cost V 4 bases and J 2 bases, with 9 bases left between them. The CDR3 spans 14 residues. CDR1 and CDR2 (germline): SGHRS, YFSETQ. Here the CDR3 DNA reads TGCGCCAGCAGCCGGTTTACCAACACCGGGGAGCTGTTTTTT. This translates into CASSRFTNTGELFF.

This chain joins TRBV5-4 and TRBJ2-4; TRBD2 is a possible D gene (6 bases). Germline CDR1 and CDR2: SGHNT and YYREEE (reference sequence). Trimming shortened V by 3 bases and J by 1 base, and 11 bases separated the two germline ends. This CDR3 region has 15 residues. CDR3 in amino acids: CASSSDLAAKNIQYF. In DNA form, the CDR3 reads TGTGCCAGCAGCTCCGACCTAGCGGCCAAAAACATTCAGTACTTC.

The rearrangement uses TRBV28 and TRBJ2-7; D might be TRBD1 (6 bases). The ends were cut back, 7 bases at V and 6 bases at J, with 10 bases in the middle. In germline, CDR1 is MDHEN, CDR2 SYDVKM. The CDR3 is 11 residues long. Written as DNA, the CDR3 is TGTGCCAGCATCAGACAGGCCGAGCAGTACTTC. Residues: CASIRQAEQYF.

A single count supports this clone. The V gene is TRBV5-4, the J gene TRBJ2-7; perhaps D is TRBD1 or TRBD2 (5 bases each). The CDR3 contains 14 residues. Between the trimmed V and J ends, which lost 1 base and 2 bases, there was a span of 10 bases. CDR1 is SGHNT and CDR2 is YYREEE in the germline V gene (reference sequence). CDR3 sequence (DNA): TGTGCCAGCAGCTTGTCGGGGCTTACCTACGAGCAGTACTTC. This encodes CASSLSGLTYEQYF. Combining the CDR3 with reference TRBV5-4 and TRBJ2-7 gives the whole variable domain ETGVTQSPTHLIKTRGQQVTLRCSSQSGHNTVSWYQQALGQGPQFIFQYYREEENGRGNFPPRFSGLQFPNYSSELNVNALELDDSALYLCASSLSGLTYEQYFGPGTRLTVT.

This clone appeared a few times. This chain uses TRBV7-9 with TRBJ1-4, with 7 bases identical to TRBD1. Germline CDR1 reads SEHNR; CDR2 reads FQNEAQ (reference sequence). Trimming at V came to 6 bases and at J to 0 bases, leaving 13 bases not matched to a gene. This CDR3 is built from 18 residues. Written as DNA, the CDR3 is TGTGCCAGCAGTGGACAGGACGGCGGGTGGGCAACTAATGAAAAACTGTTTTTT. This codes for CASSGQDGGWATNEKLFF.

J is TRBJ2-1 and V is TRBV20-1; D ambiguous. The CDR3 totals 11 residues. In germline, CDR1 is DFQATT, CDR2 SNEGSKA (reference sequence). The CDR3 spells CSPTSYNEQFF. In DNA, the CDR3 is TGCAGCCCGACTTCTTACAATGAGCAGTTCTTC.

This sequence joins TRBV7-9 and TRBJ1-1; no clear D. Trimming stripped 3 bases from V and 4 bases from J, with 6 bases between. The CDR3 covers 12 residues. Germline CDR1 and CDR2: SEHNR and FQNEAQ (reference sequence). CDR3 DNA: TGTGCCAGCAGCTTCTCGGGCACTGAAGCTTTCTTT. It yields the protein CASSFSGTEAFF.

The chain is built from TRBV4-1 and TRBJ1-4; D perhaps matches TRBD1 (6 bases). This CDR3 has 15 amino acids. The V end lost 4 bases, the J end lost 7 bases, and 16 bases lay between the germline ends. CDR1 and CDR2 from the germline V gene are MGHRA and YSYEKL. The CDR3 loop reads CASSREGGIIEKLFF. CDR3 bases: TGCGCCAGCAGCCGAGAAGGGGGGATAATTGAAAAACTGTTTTTT.